A selection of T cell receptor beta chains follows, all from one sample in a study of CD8+ T cells in alopecia areata. The assay was immunoSEQ multiplex PCR, and TCRdb's table has in-frame clones only and misses some. This table has about 110,000 clones, 59% appearing once. The sample taken for sequencing was CD8+ T cells sorted from blood. The receptor set was obtained from a human donor in good health. Both conserved end residues are part of each CDR3. A D gene is named only where the DNA matches it firmly. The listing skips clone size in some rows; elsewhere it reads once, few, many or a size class.

v_gene	j_gene	abundance	d_gene	CDR3aa	CDR3nt
TRBV7-9	TRBJ2-2	.	TRBD2	CASSEYFGLVPGELFF	TGTGCCAGCAGCGAATATTTTGGACTAGTTCCCGGGGAGCTGTTTTTT
TRBV5-1	TRBJ2-1	.	TRBD1	CASSLVGQGAYNEQFF	TGCGCCAGCAGCTTGGTTGGCCAGGGGGCTTACAATGAGCAGTTCTTC
TRBV5-1	TRBJ2-1	.	.	CASSGGLRLGDEQFF	TGCGCCAGCAGCGGAGGACTCCGCCTGGGGGATGAGCAGTTCTTC
TRBV13	TRBJ2-1	.	TRBD1	CASSGWDREDNEQFF	TGTGCCAGCAGCGGTTGGGACAGGGAAGACAATGAGCAGTTCTTC
TRBV6-5	TRBJ2-2	.	.	CASSYPGGTGELFF	TGTGCCAGCAGTTACCCAGGGGGGACCGGGGAGCTGTTTTTT
TRBV7-9	TRBJ1-2	once	.	CASSAAQGLRDYGYTF	TGTGCCAGCAGCGCGGCGCAGGGCCTCCGCGACTATGGCTACACCTTC
TRBV5-6	TRBJ1-2	.	.	CASSLRDKSAGGYTF	TGTGCCAGCAGCCTCCGGGACAAGAGCGCGGGGGGCTACACCTTC
TRBV5-6	TRBJ2-5	few	.	CASSDSSTTPGTQYF	TGTGCCAGCAGCGACTCTAGCACCACCCCCGGGACCCAGTACTTC
TRBV6-5	TRBJ2-3	.	.	CASSLIGLSDTQYF	TGTGCCAGCAGTTTGATCGGGCTCAGCGATACGCAGTATTTT
TRBV7-9	TRBJ2-2	few	.	CASREPLPGETGELFF	TGTGCCAGCAGGGAGCCCCTCCCGGGGGAAACCGGGGAGCTGTTTTTT
TRBV9	TRBJ2-7	.	TRBD1	CASSGDSREQYF	TGTGCCAGCAGCGGGGACAGCCGCGAGCAGTACTTC
TRBV28	TRBJ2-7	.	.	CASSLSLEQYF	TGTGCCAGCAGTTTGAGTCTTGAGCAGTACTTC
TRBV13	TRBJ2-1	few	.	CASSLGRYVTEQFF	TGTGCCAGCAGCTTAGGTCGGTACGTCACTGAGCAGTTCTTC
TRBV29-1	TRBJ1-2	few	TRBD1	CSVQAGGTANGYTF	TGCAGCGTTCAAGCAGGGGGGACGGCTAATGGCTACACCTTC
TRBV4-3	TRBJ2-1	once	TRBD1	CASSQGRGRGNEQFF	TGCGCCAGCAGCCAAGGCAGGGGGCGCGGTAATGAGCAGTTCTTC